The 17 T cell receptor beta chains below were found in one sample sequenced in a study of blood T cell repertoires in COVID-19. Profiled with immunoSEQ multiplex PCR; TCRdb holds only in-frame clones, not every one. There are about 120,000 clones in the sample; over 75% occur only once, and approximately 10% lies in the top ten. The specimen sequenced was peripheral blood. Every receptor here comes from an elderly man with acute or convalescent COVID-19.

The V call is TRBV6-2 or TRBV6-3, the J call TRBJ1-5, with 8 nucleotides matching TRBD1. V gave up 3 bases and J gave up 1 base; unmatched junction bases: 11. Germline assignment: CDR1 MNHEY and CDR2 SVGEGT. This CDR3 comprises 18 residues. The CDR3 loop is CASSYPTGESRSNQPQHF. CDR3 bases: TGTGCCAGCAGTTATCCGACAGGGGAGTCGAGAAGCAATCAGCCCCAGCATTTT.

The rearrangement links TRBV7-3 to TRBJ1-1, with TRBD1 matching 9 bases. CDR1 is SGHTA and CDR2 is FQGTGA in the germline V gene. V gave up 2 bases and J gave up 4 bases; unmatched junction bases: 5. The CDR3 contains 15 residues. CDR3 loop: CASSLGGTGFTEAFF. The DNA of the CDR3 is TGTGCCAGCAGCTTAGGGGGGACAGGGTTCACTGAAGCTTTCTTT. The variable domain in full, completed from reference TRBV7-3 and TRBJ1-1, reads GAGVSQTPSNKVTEKGKYVELRCDPISGHTALYWYRQSLGQGPEFLIYFQGTGAADDSGLPNDRFFAVRPEGSVSTLKIQRTERGDSAVYLCASSLGGTGFTEAFFGQGTRLTVV.

J is TRBJ1-1 and V is TRBV24-1, with TRBD1 identical over 8 bases. The CDR3 covers 14 residues. Germline-derived CDR1 and CDR2 are KGHDR and SFDVKD. V lost 7 bases to trimming and J lost 4 bases; unmatched junction nucleotides: 7. The DNA for the CDR3 is TGTGCCACCAGAAAGGACAGGGAGACCACTGAAGCTTTCTTT. This gives the protein CATRKDRETTEAFF.

This clone has only a few counts. The chain uses TRBV19 and TRBJ1-2; 8 bases agree with TRBD1. The germline CDR1 and CDR2 sequences are LNHDA and SQIVND (reference sequence). The length of the CDR3 is 16 residues. J was trimmed by 3 bases and V by 8 bases; bases with no gene match: 14. The CDR3, as DNA: TGTGCCAGTTACCCTCTAGGACAGGGAAACGACTATGGCTACACCTTC. Translated: CASYPLGQGNDYGYTF.

CDR3: CASSWPGVCYEQYF. For the CDR3, the DNA is TGTGCCAGCAGCTGGCCAGGGGTATGCTACGAGCAGTACTTC. V usage is TRBV11-3 and J usage is TRBJ2-7; D possibly corresponds to TRBD1 (6 bases). Per the germline V gene, CDR1 is SGHNT and CDR2 is YENEEA. The V end lost 4 bases, the J end lost 3 bases, and 13 bases lay between the germline ends. The length of the CDR3 is 14 residues.

The chain links TRBV28 to TRBJ1-2; no firm D call. CDR1 is MDHEN and CDR2 is SYDVKM in the germline V gene. V was pared by 3 bases and J by 4 bases, with 15 bases between. This CDR3 spans 15 amino acids. CDR3 nucleotides: TGTGCCAGCAGTTTGGAGGCCTCCGGAGGCTATGGCTACACCTTC. This encodes CASSLEASGGYGYTF.

The rearrangement joins TRBV19 to TRBJ2-7; TRBD1 agrees at 8 bases. This CDR3 has 14 residues. J gave up 3 bases and V 5 bases, and 6 bases lay outside the gene matches. Germline CDR1 reads LNHDA; CDR2 reads SQIVND (reference sequence). The CDR3 here is CASSSGQDHYEQYF. DNA for the CDR3: TGTGCCAGTAGTTCGGGACAGGATCACTACGAGCAGTACTTC.

The table lists this clone with a few counts. The rearrangement links TRBV14 to TRBJ1-1; D unclear. There are 14 residues in the CDR3. The germline gives CDR1 SGHDN, CDR2 FVKESK. V was cut by 2 bases and J by 0 bases, with 7 bases left in between. The CDR3, as DNA: TGTGCCAGCAGCCAATCGACATTGAACACTGAAGCTTTCTTT. The encoded protein is CASSQSTLNTEAFF.

The rearrangement uses TRBV10-1 and TRBJ2-4; 10 bases match TRBD1. The CDR3 runs to 18 residues. Trimming cost V 4 bases and J 4 bases; bases outside gene matches: 13. Germline V gives CDR1 WNHNN, CDR2 SYGVQD (reference sequence). CDR3: CASSGWPGQGSGKNIQYF. In nucleotides, the CDR3 is TGCGCCAGCAGTGGGTGGCCGGGACAGGGGTCGGGGAAAAACATTCAGTACTTC.

The chain links TRBV5-1 to TRBJ2-5, with TRBD1 matching over 7 bases. From germline, CDR1 is SGHRS and CDR2 YFSETQ. J was trimmed by 1 base and V by 2 bases; bases with no gene match: 2. This CDR3 comprises 14 residues. The CDR3 spells CASSLQGPQETQYF. CDR3 in DNA: TGCGCCAGCAGCTTACAGGGGCCCCAAGAGACCCAGTACTTC.

The CDR3 DNA reads as TGTGCCAGCAACAAACGGGCGGGAGAGACAGATACGCAGTATTTT. Translated: CASNKRAGETDTQYF. V and J are TRBV3-1 (or the pseudogene TRBV3-2) and TRBJ2-3; 7 positions agree with TRBD2. Germline V gives CDR1 LGHDT, CDR2 YNNKEL (reference sequence). Trimming removed 7 bases from V and 3 bases from J; junction bases left unmatched: 10. The CDR3 consists of 15 residues.

V and J are TRBV30 and TRBJ2-7, with D possibly TRBD1 on 6 matching bases. Germline V gene sequence: CDR1 GTSNPN, CDR2 SVGIG (reference sequence). CDR3 length equals 13 residues. V lost 1 base and J 0 bases, leaving 7 bases between the germline ends. CDR3 sequence reads: CAWSEGHSYEQYF. The CDR3 DNA is TGTGCCTGGAGTGAGGGACACTCCTACGAGCAGTACTTC.

V is TRBV2 and J is TRBJ2-5; 8 nucleotides agree with TRBD1. CDR1 and CDR2 from the germline V gene are SNHLY and FYNNEI. After removal of 6 bases from V and 5 bases from J, the junction contained 5 bases not matched to a gene. The CDR3 is 13 amino acids. CDR3 coding DNA: TGTGCCAGCAGACCCCGGGACAGGGAGACCCAGTACTTC. Protein sequence: CASRPRDRETQYF.

J is TRBJ1-1 and V is TRBV5-4; 11 bases are a match to TRBD1. The germline V gene has CDR1 SGHNT and CDR2 YYREEE (reference sequence). V dropped 6 bases and J dropped 1; count of bases not matched to a gene: 5. This CDR3 has 15 residues. CDR3 DNA sequence: TGTGCCAGCAAATGGACAGGGGGCTCGAACACTGAAGCTTTCTTT. Protein sequence: CASKWTGGSNTEAFF.

This rearrangement joins TRBV9 to TRBJ1-1; TRBD1 aligns across 9 bases. Per the germline V gene, CDR1 is SGDLS and CDR2 is YYNGEE. With V trimmed by 4 bases and J by 0 bases, 4 bases remained unmatched. This CDR3 has 15 amino acids. The CDR3 loop is CASSPGQGLNTEAFF. The CDR3 DNA is TGTGCCAGCAGCCCGGGACAGGGTTTGAACACTGAAGCTTTCTTT. Filled out from reference TRBV9 and TRBJ1-1, the complete variable domain reads DSGVTQTPKHLITATGQRVTLRCSPRSGDLSVYWYQQSLDQGLQFLIQYYNGEERAKGNILERFSAQQFPDLHSELNLSSLELGDSALYFCASSPGQGLNTEAFFGQGTRLTVV.

The rearrangement joins TRBV11-2 to TRBJ1-2, with 9 bases identical to TRBD1. With V trimmed by 2 bases and J by 4 bases, 5 bases remained unmatched. Germline V gene data show CDR1 as SGHAT and CDR2 as FQNNGV. This CDR3 has 15 residues. CDR3 sequence: CASSLMGQGGYGYTF. CDR3 DNA sequence: TGTGCCAGCAGCTTAATGGGACAGGGCGGCTATGGCTACACCTTC. The full variable domain, completed using reference TRBV11-2 and TRBJ1-2, is EAGVAQSPRYKIIEKRQSVAFWCNPISGHATLYWYQQILGQGPKLLIQFQNNGVVDDSQLPKDRFSAERLKGVDSTLKIQPAKLEDSAVYLCASSLMGQGGYGYTFGSGTRLTVV.

About this clone: Other DNA sequences in this sample translate to the same CDR3. The J gene is TRBJ1-2, the V gene TRBV12-3 or TRBV12-4, with TRBD1 matching 7 bases. The CDR3 loop spans 13 amino acids. Trimming at V came to 3 bases and at J to 6 bases, leaving 4 bases not matched to a gene. This CDR3 reads CASSFWDSDGYTF. Here the CDR3 DNA reads TGTGCCAGCAGTTTCTGGGACAGCGATGGCTACACCTTC.